This T cell receptor beta chain was found in a study of CD4+ T cells in melanoma. Produced via immunoSEQ multiplex PCR; TCRdb's table is partial and in-frame only. This repertoire shows some 150,000 clones, about 93% found once; its top ten account for approximately 1.5%. This CDR3 comprises 13 residues. The germline V and J ends were trimmed by 5 bases and 6 bases, with 14 bases remaining between them. CDR1 is SEHNR and CDR2 is FQNEAQ in the germline V gene (reference sequence). The receptor comes from a human donor with melanoma. The rearrangement links TRBV7-9 to TRBJ2-7, with D unclear. The DNA for the CDR3 is TGTGCCAGCAGCCCCCCTACTACGGGCGAGCAGTACTTC. Encoded protein: CASSPPTTGEQYF. The full variable domain, completed using reference TRBV7-9 and TRBJ2-7, is DTGVSQNPRHKITKRGQNVTFRCDPISEHNRLYWYRQTLGQGPEFLTYFQNEAQLEKSRLLSDRFSAERPKGSFSTLEIQRTEQGDSAMYLCASSPPTTGEQYFGPGTRLTVT.